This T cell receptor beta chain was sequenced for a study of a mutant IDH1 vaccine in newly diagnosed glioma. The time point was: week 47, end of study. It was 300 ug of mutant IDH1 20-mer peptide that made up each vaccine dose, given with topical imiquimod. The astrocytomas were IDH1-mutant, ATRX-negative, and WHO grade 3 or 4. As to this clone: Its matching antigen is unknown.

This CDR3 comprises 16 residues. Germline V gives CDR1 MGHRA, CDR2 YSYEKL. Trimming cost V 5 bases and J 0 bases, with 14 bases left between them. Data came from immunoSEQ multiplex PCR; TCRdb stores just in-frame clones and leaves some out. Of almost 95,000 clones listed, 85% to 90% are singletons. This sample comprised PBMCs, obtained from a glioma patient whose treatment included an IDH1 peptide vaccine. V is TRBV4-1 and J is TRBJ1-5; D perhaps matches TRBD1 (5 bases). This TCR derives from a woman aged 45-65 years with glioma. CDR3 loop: CASSNRGPGSNQPQHF. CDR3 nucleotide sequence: TGCGCCAGCAGCAATCGGGGCCCCGGTAGCAATCAGCCCCAGCATTTT.